Listed below are T cell receptor beta chains from one sample, sequenced in a study of CD8+ T cells in alopecia areata. Clones were read by immunoSEQ multiplex PCR, and TCRdb kept only the in-frame ones, dropping some. The sample gives some 150,000 clones, approximately 86% of which show up once; approximately 13% is in the top ten. The sample consisted of CD8+ T cells sorted from blood, taken at week 4, from a patient treated with tofacitinib. The receptors shown here come from a human donor with alopecia areata. CDR3s include the opening cysteine and the closing phenylalanine or tryptophan. D genes are given only for firm matches. Where a row states a size, it is once, few, many or the class of an expanded clone; other rows omit it.

v_call: TRBV6-5
j_call: TRBJ2-6
clone_size: .
d_call: .
cdr3_length: 14
cdr3_aa: CASSLDGGANVLTF
cdr3_nt: TGTGCCAGCAGCCTTGACGGAGGGGCCAACGTCCTGACTTTC

v_call: TRBV27
j_call: TRBJ2-7
clone_size: once
d_call: .
cdr3_length: 13
cdr3_aa: CASSLSIRNEQYF
cdr3_nt: TGTGCCAGCAGTTTATCAATCCGGAACGAGCAGTACTTC

v_call: TRBV27
j_call: TRBJ2-1
clone_size: .
d_call: .
cdr3_length: 17
cdr3_aa: CASSLFGRSSSYNEQFF
cdr3_nt: TGTGCCAGCAGTTTATTCGGAAGAAGCAGCTCCTACAATGAGCAGTTCTTC

v_call: TRBV29-1
j_call: TRBJ2-3
clone_size: .
d_call: TRBD1
cdr3_length: 15
cdr3_aa: CSVQDRGQRTDTQYF
cdr3_nt: TGCAGCGTGCAAGACAGGGGGCAACGCACAGATACGCAGTATTTT

v_call: TRBV28
j_call: TRBJ2-1
clone_size: .
d_call: .
cdr3_length: 14
cdr3_aa: CASSFNGGRGEQFF
cdr3_nt: TGTGCCAGCAGTTTTAACGGGGGCCGTGGTGAGCAGTTCTTC

v_call: TRBV11-2
j_call: TRBJ2-7
clone_size: .
d_call: TRBD1
cdr3_length: 15
cdr3_aa: CASSFGQGGTYEQYF
cdr3_nt: TGTGCCAGCAGCTTCGGACAGGGTGGCACCTACGAGCAGTACTTC

v_call: TRBV30
j_call: TRBJ1-5
clone_size: .
d_call: .
cdr3_length: 13
cdr3_aa: CAWSGEGNQPQHF
cdr3_nt: TGTGCCTGGAGTGGGGAGGGCAATCAGCCCCAGCATTTT

v_call: TRBV19
j_call: TRBJ1-5
clone_size: .
d_call: .
cdr3_length: 15
cdr3_aa: CASTGLLGANQPQHF
cdr3_nt: TGTGCCAGTACCGGGTTGCTTGGCGCTAATCAGCCCCAGCATTTT

v_call: TRBV29-1
j_call: TRBJ1-1
clone_size: .
d_call: .
cdr3_length: 11
cdr3_aa: CSVALGTEAFF
cdr3_nt: TGCAGCGTTGCGCTTGGAACTGAAGCTTTCTTT

v_call: TRBV5-4
j_call: TRBJ1-5
clone_size: .
d_call: .
cdr3_length: 13
cdr3_aa: CASSPGPVQPQHF
cdr3_nt: TGTGCCAGCAGCCCGGGGCCGGTCCAGCCCCAGCATTTT

v_call: TRBV4-1
j_call: TRBJ2-7
clone_size: .
d_call: TRBD2
cdr3_length: 16
cdr3_aa: CASSQDSPTSGDEQYF
cdr3_nt: TGCGCCAGCAGCCAAGACTCGCCGACTAGCGGGGACGAGCAGTACTTC

v_call: TRBV30
j_call: TRBJ2-7
clone_size: once
d_call: .
cdr3_length: 13
cdr3_aa: CAWSSRTSYEQYF
cdr3_nt: TGTGCCTGGAGTTCGCGTACCTCCTACGAGCAGTACTTC

v_call: TRBV29-1
j_call: TRBJ2-1
clone_size: few
d_call: .
cdr3_length: 13
cdr3_aa: CSVEQHTYNEQFF
cdr3_nt: TGCAGCGTTGAACAGCACACCTACAATGAGCAGTTCTTC

v_call: TRBV27
j_call: TRBJ2-7
clone_size: .
d_call: .
cdr3_length: 11
cdr3_aa: CASSSSYEQYF
cdr3_nt: TGTGCCAGCAGTTCGTCCTACGAGCAGTACTTC

v_call: TRBV27
j_call: TRBJ1-2
clone_size: .
d_call: .
cdr3_length: 14
cdr3_aa: CASSFGQGYYGYTF
cdr3_nt: TGTGCCAGCAGTTTTGGGCAGGGTTACTATGGCTACACCTTC

v_call: TRBV27
j_call: TRBJ1-2
clone_size: .
d_call: .
cdr3_length: 13
cdr3_aa: CASSLQWNYGYTF
cdr3_nt: TGTGCCAGCAGTTTACAGTGGAACTATGGCTACACCTTC

v_call: TRBV7-6
j_call: TRBJ2-5
clone_size: .
d_call: TRBD2
cdr3_length: 17
cdr3_aa: CASTLDGAGRGAETQYF
cdr3_nt: TGTGCCAGCACCCTGGATGGGGCAGGGAGGGGAGCAGAGACCCAGTACTTC

v_call: TRBV7-6
j_call: TRBJ2-3
clone_size: .
d_call: TRBD1
cdr3_length: 15
cdr3_aa: CASSPTGGVTDTQYF
cdr3_nt: TGTGCCAGCAGTCCTACAGGGGGAGTCACAGATACGCAGTATTTT

v_call: TRBV5-4
j_call: TRBJ1-1
clone_size: .
d_call: .
cdr3_length: 12
cdr3_aa: CASSPQGYEAFF
cdr3_nt: TGTGCCAGCAGCCCCCAGGGATATGAAGCTTTCTTT

v_call: TRBV9
j_call: TRBJ2-7
clone_size: .
d_call: TRBD2
cdr3_length: 16
cdr3_aa: CASSGGTSAPPYEQYF
cdr3_nt: TGTGCCAGCAGCGGGGGGACTAGCGCACCCCCCTACGAGCAGTACTTC

v_call: TRBV7-4
j_call: TRBJ2-2
clone_size: .
d_call: .
cdr3_length: 12
cdr3_aa: CASSLTSGELFF
cdr3_nt: TGTGCCAGCAGCTTAACCTCCGGGGAGCTGTTTTTT

v_call: TRBV5-6
j_call: TRBJ2-7
clone_size: .
d_call: .
cdr3_length: 15
cdr3_aa: CASSLILRESYEQYF
cdr3_nt: TGTGCCAGCAGCTTGATTTTAAGGGAATCCTACGAGCAGTACTTC

v_call: TRBV29-1
j_call: TRBJ2-7
clone_size: .
d_call: .
cdr3_length: 13
cdr3_aa: CSVDQDSGYEQYF
cdr3_nt: TGCAGCGTTGATCAGGACAGTGGCTACGAGCAGTACTTC

v_call: TRBV19
j_call: TRBJ2-7
clone_size: .
d_call: .
cdr3_length: 12
cdr3_aa: CASRSQTGEQYF
cdr3_nt: TGTGCCAGTAGATCGCAAACGGGCGAGCAGTACTTC

v_call: TRBV5-1
j_call: TRBJ1-1
clone_size: .
d_call: .
cdr3_length: 12
cdr3_aa: CASSPGDTEAFF
cdr3_nt: TGCGCCAGCAGCCCAGGGGACACTGAAGCTTTCTTT

v_call: TRBV25-1
j_call: TRBJ2-2
clone_size: .
d_call: TRBD2
cdr3_length: 15
cdr3_aa: CASSESGANTGELFF
cdr3_nt: TGTGCCAGCAGTGAAAGCGGGGCAAACACCGGGGAGCTGTTTTTT

v_call: TRBV6-5
j_call: TRBJ2-1
clone_size: .
d_call: TRBD2
cdr3_length: 15
cdr3_aa: CASTLAGGLNNEQFF
cdr3_nt: TGTGCCAGCACTTTAGCGGGGGGCCTTAACAATGAGCAGTTCTTC

v_call: TRBV5-6
j_call: TRBJ2-5
clone_size: .
d_call: TRBD2
cdr3_length: 17
cdr3_aa: CASSLPETSVRGETQYF
cdr3_nt: TGTGCCAGCAGCTTGCCCGAGACTAGCGTCAGAGGGGAGACCCAGTACTTC

v_call: TRBV29-1
j_call: TRBJ2-5
clone_size: .
d_call: TRBD2
cdr3_length: 19
cdr3_aa: CSVEDPGRPSGTYQETQYF
cdr3_nt: TGCAGCGTTGAAGATCCAGGGAGGCCTAGCGGGACTTACCAAGAGACCCAGTACTTC

v_call: TRBV4-1
j_call: TRBJ2-3
clone_size: .
d_call: TRBD2
cdr3_length: 16
cdr3_aa: CASSQEGLAGGDTQYF
cdr3_nt: TGCGCCAGCAGCCAAGAGGGACTAGCGGGGGGGGATACGCAGTATTTT

v_call: TRBV27
j_call: TRBJ2-2
clone_size: .
d_call: .
cdr3_length: 14
cdr3_aa: CASSWKSGTGELFF
cdr3_nt: TGTGCCAGCAGTTGGAAATCGGGTACCGGGGAGCTGTTTTTT

v_call: TRBV29-1
j_call: TRBJ1-2
clone_size: .
d_call: TRBD1
cdr3_length: 11
cdr3_aa: CSVDGQDGYTF
cdr3_nt: TGCAGCGTTGACGGACAGGATGGCTACACCTTC

v_call: TRBV12-5
j_call: TRBJ2-1
clone_size: .
d_call: .
cdr3_length: 13
cdr3_aa: CASGLAVQHEQFF
cdr3_nt: TGTGCTAGTGGTTTGGCCGTCCAACATGAGCAGTTCTTC

v_call: TRBV2
j_call: TRBJ2-5
clone_size: .
d_call: .
cdr3_length: 10
cdr3_aa: CAILGRTQYF
cdr3_nt: TGTGCCATCCTAGGGCGGACCCAGTACTTC

v_call: TRBV5-1
j_call: TRBJ2-6
clone_size: .
d_call: TRBD1
cdr3_length: 17
cdr3_aa: CASSLRQGRSGANVLTF
cdr3_nt: TGCGCCAGCAGCTTAAGACAGGGTCGCTCTGGGGCCAACGTCCTGACTTTC

v_call: TRBV14
j_call: TRBJ1-4
clone_size: .
d_call: .
cdr3_length: 13
cdr3_aa: CASSRPLGEKLFF
cdr3_nt: TGTGCCAGCAGCCGGCCGCTAGGGGAAAAACTGTTTTTT

v_call: TRBV29-1
j_call: TRBJ1-1
clone_size: few
d_call: .
cdr3_length: 11
cdr3_aa: CSVEENTEAFF
cdr3_nt: TGCAGCGTTGAGGAGAACACTGAAGCTTTCTTT

v_call: TRBV27
j_call: TRBJ1-2
clone_size: .
d_call: .
cdr3_length: 13
cdr3_aa: CASSFSEHYGYTF
cdr3_nt: TGTGCCAGCAGTTTTTCAGAGCACTATGGCTACACCTTC

v_call: TRBV19
j_call: TRBJ2-2
clone_size: .
d_call: .
cdr3_length: 15
cdr3_aa: CAISPDILNTGELFF
cdr3_nt: TGTGCCATCTCTCCGGACATACTGAACACCGGGGAGCTGTTTTTT

v_call: TRBV7-9
j_call: TRBJ2-5
clone_size: .
d_call: TRBD2
cdr3_length: 15
cdr3_aa: CASSLRHVSGKTQYF
cdr3_nt: TGTGCCAGCAGCCTCCGTCATGTTAGCGGGAAGACCCAGTACTTC

v_call: TRBV9
j_call: TRBJ2-2
clone_size: .
d_call: .
cdr3_length: 13
cdr3_aa: CASSYGNTGELFF
cdr3_nt: TGTGCCAGCAGCTACGGGAACACCGGGGAGCTGTTTTTT

v_call: TRBV7-9
j_call: TRBJ2-7
clone_size: .
d_call: .
cdr3_length: 15
cdr3_aa: CASSAPISGGYEQYF
cdr3_nt: TGTGCCAGCAGCGCCCCGATCAGTGGAGGCTACGAGCAGTACTTC

v_call: TRBV5-1
j_call: TRBJ2-7
clone_size: .
d_call: .
cdr3_length: 14
cdr3_aa: CASSLDLSSYEQYF
cdr3_nt: TGCGCCAGCAGCTTGGATCTCAGCTCCTACGAGCAGTACTTC

v_call: TRBV6-1
j_call: TRBJ1-3
clone_size: .
d_call: .
cdr3_length: 10
cdr3_aa: CASSYGTLDF
cdr3_nt: TGTGCCAGCAGCTACGGGACTTTGGATTTT

v_call: TRBV4-1
j_call: TRBJ2-2
clone_size: .
d_call: .
cdr3_length: 15
cdr3_aa: CASSQGTANTGELFF
cdr3_nt: TGCGCCAGCAGCCAAGGGACAGCGAACACCGGGGAGCTGTTTTTT

v_call: TRBV2
j_call: TRBJ2-3
clone_size: .
d_call: .
cdr3_length: 16
cdr3_aa: CASSGTKLSSTDTQYF
cdr3_nt: TGTGCCAGCAGTGGGACCAAACTTTCTAGCACAGATACGCAGTATTTT

v_call: TRBV13
j_call: TRBJ2-7
clone_size: .
d_call: TRBD2
cdr3_length: 14
cdr3_aa: CASSASGGTYEQYF
cdr3_nt: TGTGCCAGCAGCGCTAGCGGAGGAACCTACGAGCAGTACTTC

v_call: TRBV7-3
j_call: TRBJ1-5
clone_size: .
d_call: TRBD1
cdr3_length: 14
cdr3_aa: CASSLQGAAQPQHF
cdr3_nt: TGTGCCAGCAGCTTACAGGGGGCCGCCCAGCCCCAGCATTTT

v_call: TRBV4-1
j_call: TRBJ2-7
clone_size: .
d_call: TRBD2
cdr3_length: 13
cdr3_aa: CASTWREGYEQYF
cdr3_nt: TGCGCCAGCACCTGGCGGGAGGGCTACGAGCAGTACTTC

v_call: TRBV5-4
j_call: TRBJ2-1
clone_size: .
d_call: TRBD2
cdr3_length: 12
cdr3_aa: CASSLAVNEQFF
cdr3_nt: TGTGCCAGCAGCCTAGCGGTCAATGAGCAGTTCTTC

v_call: TRBV5-1
j_call: TRBJ2-1
clone_size: .
d_call: TRBD1
cdr3_length: 15
cdr3_aa: CASSLYRGLFNEQFF
cdr3_nt: TGCGCCAGCAGCTTGTACAGGGGGCTTTTTAATGAGCAGTTCTTC

v_call: TRBV29-1
j_call: TRBJ2-7
clone_size: .
d_call: TRBD1
cdr3_length: 16
cdr3_aa: CSVEESSQGLSYEQYF
cdr3_nt: TGCAGCGTTGAAGAGAGCTCACAGGGGTTGTCCTACGAGCAGTACTTC

v_call: TRBV9
j_call: TRBJ1-1
clone_size: .
d_call: .
cdr3_length: 14
cdr3_aa: CASSPSTANTEAFF
cdr3_nt: TGTGCCAGCAGCCCCTCGACAGCGAACACTGAAGCTTTCTTT

v_call: TRBV7-9
j_call: TRBJ2-7
clone_size: .
d_call: .
cdr3_length: 14
cdr3_aa: CASSLGGVWSLQYF
cdr3_nt: TGTGCCAGCAGCTTAGGAGGCGTGTGGTCCCTGCAGTACTTC